This TCR beta chain was profiled in a study of T cell responses to AZD1222 COVID-19 vaccine. Study-wide points: The sample set comprised mostly white British donors with more females, and clonal diversity was possibly underestimated. Reportedly, close to half of spike-specific TCRs are directed against unmutated variant regions. There were repertoire samples only from the period after the peak T cell response. Following two doses of AZD1222, Spike-specific TCR breadth and depth rose.

TCRdb keeps only in-frame clones here, not all; method: immunoSEQ multiplex PCR. Among fewer than 250,000 clones listed, roughly 91% were seen once. Regarding this clone: Its cognate antigen is unknown.

The clonotype comes from an adult in good health. The material sequenced was peripheral blood, taken on day 0 of MenACWY control vaccination.

The CDR3 region has the DNA TGCGCCAGCAGCCAAGGGCAGCCTAACTATGGCTACACCTTC. Translation: CASSQGQPNYGYTF. The chain has TRBV4-1 and TRBJ1-2; D is unclear. V lost 1 base, J lost 0 bases, and 6 bases lay in between. The germline V gene has CDR1 MGHRA and CDR2 YSYEKL. The CDR3 covers 14 residues.